This TCR beta chain was found in a study of radiotherapy plus CTLA-4 blockade in lung cancer. Overall study findings and caveats: With interferon-beta, early dynamics of blood T cell clones were reported to best predict response.

The CDR3 is made up of 20 amino acids. The germline V and J ends were trimmed by 0 bases and 0 bases, with 21 bases remaining between them. Germline V gene data show CDR1 as MNHEY and CDR2 as SMNVEV (reference sequence). This clone was recorded once. Its matching antigen is unknown. The protocol was immunoSEQ multiplex PCR, while the TCRdb copy is restricted to in-frame clones and leaves out a portion. Among roughly 93,000 clones listed, about 81% were seen once. The sample consisted of peripheral blood, taken from a patient treated with radiotherapy plus ipilimumab. The chain carries TRBV27 and TRBJ2-4; D not resolved. The TCR was taken from a human donor with non-small cell lung cancer who had a partial response to radiotherapy plus ipilimumab. CDR3 coding DNA: TGTGCCAGCAGTTTATCGCCTCCCGTATTGGGCGATGGAGCCAAAAACATTCAGTACTTC. Its protein is CASSLSPPVLGDGAKNIQYF.